The T cell receptor beta chain described here comes from a study of cytomegalovirus exposure and HLA in healthy donors. The overall study: An early release of data contained about 85 million unique TCRs, which came from HLA-typed donors.

PCR was performed using 60 Vbeta and 13 Jbeta primers. Produced via immunoSEQ multiplex PCR; TCRdb's table is partial and in-frame only. Found here are 140,000 to 150,000 clones, approximately 88% of them singletons; the top ten hold 0.45% to 0.6%. Germline V CDR1 and CDR2: SGDLS, YYNGEE. The CDR3 loop spans 16 amino acids. The junction had 5 bases not matched to a gene; V was cut back by 0 bases and J by 8 bases. As for this clone: Its antigen is currently unknown.

General observations from the study: The authors later found HLA-associated TCR beta chains more clonally expanded than equally common others.

Material for sequencing was PBMCs. V and J are TRBV9 and TRBJ2-1; 13 bases match TRBD2. The receptor was derived from a woman in her thirties or forties in good health and CMV-seronegative. The CDR3 reads CASSVVGTSGIDEQFF. In nucleotides, the CDR3 is TGTGCCAGCAGCGTAGTAGGGACTAGCGGGATTGATGAGCAGTTCTTC.